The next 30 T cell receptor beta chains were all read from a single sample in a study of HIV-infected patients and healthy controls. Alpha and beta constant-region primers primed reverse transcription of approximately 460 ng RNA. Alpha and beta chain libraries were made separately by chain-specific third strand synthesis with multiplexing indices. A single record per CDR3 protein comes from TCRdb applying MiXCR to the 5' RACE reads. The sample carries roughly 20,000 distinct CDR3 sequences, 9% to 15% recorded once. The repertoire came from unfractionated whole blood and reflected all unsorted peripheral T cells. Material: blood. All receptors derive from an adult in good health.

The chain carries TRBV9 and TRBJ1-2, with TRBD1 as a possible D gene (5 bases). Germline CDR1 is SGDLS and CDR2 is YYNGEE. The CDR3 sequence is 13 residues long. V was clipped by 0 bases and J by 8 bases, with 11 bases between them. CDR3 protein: CASSVAGGAGYTF. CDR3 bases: TGTGCCAGCAGCGTAGCTGGAGGGGCGGGCTACACCTTC.

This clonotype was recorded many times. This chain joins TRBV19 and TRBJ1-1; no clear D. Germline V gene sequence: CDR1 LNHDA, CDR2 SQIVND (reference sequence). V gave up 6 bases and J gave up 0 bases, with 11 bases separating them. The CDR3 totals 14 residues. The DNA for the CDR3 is TGTGCCAGTAGCCGACACGCCATGAACACTGAAGCTTTCTTT. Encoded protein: CASSRHAMNTEAFF.

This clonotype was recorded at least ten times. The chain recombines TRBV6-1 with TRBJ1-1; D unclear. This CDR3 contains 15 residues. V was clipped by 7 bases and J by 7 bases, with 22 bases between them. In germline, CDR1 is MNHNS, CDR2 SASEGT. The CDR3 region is CASMGLATHRYEAFF. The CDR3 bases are TGTGCCAGCATGGGGTTGGCAACGCATCGGTATGAAGCTTTCTTT.

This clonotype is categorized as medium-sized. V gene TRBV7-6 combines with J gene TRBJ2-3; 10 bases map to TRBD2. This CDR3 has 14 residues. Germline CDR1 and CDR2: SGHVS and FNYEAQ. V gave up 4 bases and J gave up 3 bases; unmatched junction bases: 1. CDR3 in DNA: TGTGCCAGCAGCTCGGGACTAGCGACAGATACGCAGTATTTT. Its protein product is CASSSGLATDTQYF.

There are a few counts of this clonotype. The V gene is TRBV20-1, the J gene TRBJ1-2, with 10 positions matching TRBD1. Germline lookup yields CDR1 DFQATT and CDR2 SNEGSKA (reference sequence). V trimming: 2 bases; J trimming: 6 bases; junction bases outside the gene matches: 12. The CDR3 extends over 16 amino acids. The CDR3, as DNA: TGCAGTGCTAGAACCCTTGACAGGGGGCGCGTTGATGGCTACACCTTC. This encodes CSARTLDRGRVDGYTF.

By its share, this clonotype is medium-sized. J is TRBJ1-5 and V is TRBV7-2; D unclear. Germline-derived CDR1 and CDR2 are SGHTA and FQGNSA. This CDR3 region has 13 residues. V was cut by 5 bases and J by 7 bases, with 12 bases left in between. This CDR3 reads CASSPRWEQPQHF. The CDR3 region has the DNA TGTGCCAGCAGCCCGCGCTGGGAGCAGCCCCAGCATTTT.

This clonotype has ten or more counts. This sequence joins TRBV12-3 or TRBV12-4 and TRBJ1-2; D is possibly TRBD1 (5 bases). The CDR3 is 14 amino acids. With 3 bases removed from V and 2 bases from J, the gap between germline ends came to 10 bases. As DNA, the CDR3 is TGTGCCAGCAGTTTGGGCAGGGACAACTATGGCTACACCTTC. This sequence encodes CASSLGRDNYGYTF.

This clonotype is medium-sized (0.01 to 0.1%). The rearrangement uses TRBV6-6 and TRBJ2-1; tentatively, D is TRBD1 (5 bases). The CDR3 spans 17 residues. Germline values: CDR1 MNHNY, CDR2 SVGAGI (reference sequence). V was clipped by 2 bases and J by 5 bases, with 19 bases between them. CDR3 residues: CASSYPLQGNFDNEQFF. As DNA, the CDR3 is TGTGCCAGCAGTTACCCCCTGCAGGGTAATTTTGACAATGAGCAGTTCTTC.

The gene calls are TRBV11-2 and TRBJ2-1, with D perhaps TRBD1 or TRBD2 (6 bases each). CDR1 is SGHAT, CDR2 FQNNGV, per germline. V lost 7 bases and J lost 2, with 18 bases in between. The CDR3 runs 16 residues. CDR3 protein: CASTPLRGVTYNEQFF. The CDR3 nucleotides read TGTGCCAGCACCCCCTTAAGGGGGGTCACCTACAATGAGCAGTTCTTC. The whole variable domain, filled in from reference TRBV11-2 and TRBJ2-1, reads EAGVAQSPRYKIIEKRQSVAFWCNPISGHATLYWYQQILGQGPKLLIQFQNNGVVDDSQLPKDRFSAERLKGVDSTLKIQPAKLEDSAVYLCASTPLRGVTYNEQFFGPGTRLTVL.

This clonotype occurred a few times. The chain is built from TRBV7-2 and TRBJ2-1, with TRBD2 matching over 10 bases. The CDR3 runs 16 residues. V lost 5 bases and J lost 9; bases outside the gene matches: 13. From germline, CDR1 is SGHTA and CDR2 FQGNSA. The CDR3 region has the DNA TGTGCCAGCAGCCTCTCCCGGACTAGCGGTTATGGTGAGCAGTTCTTC. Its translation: CASSLSRTSGYGEQFF.

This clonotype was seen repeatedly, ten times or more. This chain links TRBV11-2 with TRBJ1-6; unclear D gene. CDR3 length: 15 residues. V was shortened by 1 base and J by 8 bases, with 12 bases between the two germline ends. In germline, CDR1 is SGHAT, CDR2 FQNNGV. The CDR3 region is CASSLASGSHSPLHF. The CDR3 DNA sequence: TGTGCCAGCAGCTTAGCGAGCGGCAGCCATTCACCCCTCCACTTT.

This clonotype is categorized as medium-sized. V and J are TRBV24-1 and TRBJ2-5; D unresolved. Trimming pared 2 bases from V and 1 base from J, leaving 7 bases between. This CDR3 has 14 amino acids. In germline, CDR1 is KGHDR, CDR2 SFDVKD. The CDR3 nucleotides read TGTGCCACCAGTGATTCAGCCCTCCAAGAGACCCAGTACTTC. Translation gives CATSDSALQETQYF.

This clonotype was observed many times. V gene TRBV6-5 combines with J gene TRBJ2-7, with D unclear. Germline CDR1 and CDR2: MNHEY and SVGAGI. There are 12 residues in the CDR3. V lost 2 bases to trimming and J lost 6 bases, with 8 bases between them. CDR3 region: CASSYEGREQYF. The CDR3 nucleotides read TGTGCCAGCAGTTACGAAGGGCGCGAGCAGTACTTC.

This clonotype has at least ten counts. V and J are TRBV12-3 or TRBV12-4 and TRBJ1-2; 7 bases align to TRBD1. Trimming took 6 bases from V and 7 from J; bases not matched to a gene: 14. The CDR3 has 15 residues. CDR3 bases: TGTGCCAGCAGGCCCGACAGGGTATATTCGAGTGGCTACACCTTC. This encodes CASRPDRVYSSGYTF.

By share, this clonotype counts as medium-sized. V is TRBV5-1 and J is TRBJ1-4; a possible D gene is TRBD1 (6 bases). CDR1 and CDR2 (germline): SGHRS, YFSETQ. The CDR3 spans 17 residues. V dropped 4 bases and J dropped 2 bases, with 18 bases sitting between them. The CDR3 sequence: CASSRTERTATNEKLFF. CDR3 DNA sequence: TGCGCCAGCAGCCGGACAGAGCGAACCGCGACTAATGAAAAACTGTTTTTT.

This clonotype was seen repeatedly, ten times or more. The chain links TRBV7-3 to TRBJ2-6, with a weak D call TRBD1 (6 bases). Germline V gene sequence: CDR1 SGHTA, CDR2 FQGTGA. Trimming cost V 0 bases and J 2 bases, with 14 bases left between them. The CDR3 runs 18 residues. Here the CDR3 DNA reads TGTGCCAGCAGCTTAACAGGGGGAACACCCACTGGGGCCAACGTCCTGACTTTC. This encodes CASSLTGGTPTGANVLTF. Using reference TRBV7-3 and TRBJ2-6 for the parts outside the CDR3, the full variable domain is GAGVSQTPSNKVTEKGKYVELRCDPISGHTALYWYRQSLGQGPEFLIYFQGTGAADDSGLPNDRFFAVRPEGSVSTLKIQRTERGDSAVYLCASSLTGGTPTGANVLTFGAGSRLTVL.

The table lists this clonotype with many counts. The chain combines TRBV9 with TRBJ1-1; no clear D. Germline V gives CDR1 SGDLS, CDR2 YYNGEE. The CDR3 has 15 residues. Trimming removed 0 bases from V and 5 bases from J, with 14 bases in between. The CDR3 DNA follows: TGTGCCAGCAGCGTAGCTGCTGAGGCTCGGACTGAAGCTTTCTTT. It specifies CASSVAAEARTEAFF. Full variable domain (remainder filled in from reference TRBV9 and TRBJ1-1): DSGVTQTPKHLITATGQRVTLRCSPRSGDLSVYWYQQSLDQGLQFLIQYYNGEERAKGNILERFSAQQFPDLHSELNLSSLELGDSALYFCASSVAAEARTEAFFGQGTRLTVV.

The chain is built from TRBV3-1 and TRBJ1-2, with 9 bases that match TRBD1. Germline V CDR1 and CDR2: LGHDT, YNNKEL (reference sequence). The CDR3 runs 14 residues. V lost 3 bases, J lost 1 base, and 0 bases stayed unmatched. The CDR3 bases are TGTGCCAGCAGCCAGGGACAGGGTAACTATGGCTACACCTTC. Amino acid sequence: CASSQGQGNYGYTF.

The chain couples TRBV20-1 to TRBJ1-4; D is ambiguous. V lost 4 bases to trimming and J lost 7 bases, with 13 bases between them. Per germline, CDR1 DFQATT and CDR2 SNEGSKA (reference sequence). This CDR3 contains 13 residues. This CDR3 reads CSAMRLRFEKLFF. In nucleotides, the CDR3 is TGCAGTGCTATGAGGTTGCGGTTTGAAAAACTGTTTTTT.

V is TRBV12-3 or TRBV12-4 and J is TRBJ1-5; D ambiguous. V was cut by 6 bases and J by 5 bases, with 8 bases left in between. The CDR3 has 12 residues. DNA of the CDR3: TGTGCCAGCAGCCCTGGGGATCAGCCCCAGCATTTT. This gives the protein CASSPGDQPQHF.

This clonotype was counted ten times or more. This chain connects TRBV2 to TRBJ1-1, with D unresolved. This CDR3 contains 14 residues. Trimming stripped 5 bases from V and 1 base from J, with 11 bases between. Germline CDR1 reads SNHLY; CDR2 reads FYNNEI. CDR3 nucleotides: TGTGCCAGCAGTACCGGACGGTGGAACACTGAAGCTTTCTTT. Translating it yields CASSTGRWNTEAFF.

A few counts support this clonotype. The DNA of the CDR3 is TGTGCCAGCAGCTCCCGACTAGCGGGGAGAGGAGATACGCAGTATTTT. Protein sequence: CASSSRLAGRGDTQYF. The genes are TRBV7-3 and TRBJ2-3; TRBD2 aligns across 11 bases. Germline V gene lookup returns CDR1 SGHTA and CDR2 FQGTGA. V lost 4 bases to trimming and J lost 5 bases; unmatched junction nucleotides: 8. This CDR3 contains 16 residues. The full variable domain, its missing parts supplied by reference TRBV7-3 and TRBJ2-3, is GAGVSQTPSNKVTEKGKYVELRCDPISGHTALYWYRQSLGQGPEFLIYFQGTGAADDSGLPNDRFFAVRPEGSVSTLKIQRTERGDSAVYLCASSSRLAGRGDTQYFGPGTRLTVL.

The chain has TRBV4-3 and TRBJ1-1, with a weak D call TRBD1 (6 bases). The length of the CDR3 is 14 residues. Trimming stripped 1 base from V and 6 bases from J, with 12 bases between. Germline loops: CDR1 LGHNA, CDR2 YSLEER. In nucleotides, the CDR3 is TGCGCCAGCAGCCAAGTACAGGGAGACTCTGAAGCTTTCTTT. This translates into CASSQVQGDSEAFF.

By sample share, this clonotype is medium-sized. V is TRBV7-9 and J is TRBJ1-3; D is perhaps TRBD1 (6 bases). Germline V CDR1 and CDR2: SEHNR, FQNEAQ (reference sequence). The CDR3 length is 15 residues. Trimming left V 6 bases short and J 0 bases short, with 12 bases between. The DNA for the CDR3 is TGTGCCAGCAGGTTCACAGGGAACTCTGGAAACACCATATATTTT. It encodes CASRFTGNSGNTIYF.

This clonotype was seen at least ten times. This CDR3 is CASAPLNGRNSPLHF. The CDR3 DNA sequence: TGTGCCAGCGCCCCTCTAAACGGCAGAAATTCACCCCTCCACTTT. The chain has TRBV12-3 or TRBV12-4 and TRBJ1-6; D is ambiguous. The CDR3 extends over 15 amino acids. V gave up 8 bases and J gave up 7 bases, with 18 bases separating them.

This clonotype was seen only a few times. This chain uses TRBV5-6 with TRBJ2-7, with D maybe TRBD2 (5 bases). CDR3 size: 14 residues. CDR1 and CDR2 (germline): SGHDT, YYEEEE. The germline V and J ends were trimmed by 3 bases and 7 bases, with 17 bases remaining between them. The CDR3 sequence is CASSSLRGSREQYF. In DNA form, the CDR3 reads TGTGCCAGCAGCTCCCTTCGCGGGTCGCGGGAGCAGTACTTC. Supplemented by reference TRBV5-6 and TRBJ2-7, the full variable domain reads DAGVTQSPTHLIKTRGQQVTLRCSPKSGHDTVSWYQQALGQGPQFIFQYYEEEERQRGNFPDRFSGHQFPNYSSELNVNALLLGDSALYLCASSSLRGSREQYFGPGTRLTVT.

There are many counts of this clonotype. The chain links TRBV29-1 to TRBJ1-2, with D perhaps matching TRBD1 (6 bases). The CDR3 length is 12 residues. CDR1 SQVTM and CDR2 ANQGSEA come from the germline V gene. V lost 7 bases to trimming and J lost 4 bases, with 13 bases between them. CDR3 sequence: CSAGQLLYGYTF. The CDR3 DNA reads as TGCAGCGCCGGACAGCTTCTCTATGGCTACACCTTC.

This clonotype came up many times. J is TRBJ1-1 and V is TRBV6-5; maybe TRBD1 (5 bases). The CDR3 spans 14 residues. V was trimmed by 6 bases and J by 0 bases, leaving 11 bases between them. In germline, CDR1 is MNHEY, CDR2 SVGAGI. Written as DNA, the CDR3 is TGTGCCAGCAGAACGGGACTCTTGAACACTGAAGCTTTCTTT. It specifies CASRTGLLNTEAFF.

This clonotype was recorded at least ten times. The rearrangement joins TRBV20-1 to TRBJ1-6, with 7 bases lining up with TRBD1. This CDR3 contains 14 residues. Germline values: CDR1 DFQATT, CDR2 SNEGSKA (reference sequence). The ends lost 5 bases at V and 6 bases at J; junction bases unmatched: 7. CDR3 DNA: TGCAGTGCTTGGGACAGATCCCGTAATTCACCCCTCCACTTT. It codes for CSAWDRSRNSPLHF.

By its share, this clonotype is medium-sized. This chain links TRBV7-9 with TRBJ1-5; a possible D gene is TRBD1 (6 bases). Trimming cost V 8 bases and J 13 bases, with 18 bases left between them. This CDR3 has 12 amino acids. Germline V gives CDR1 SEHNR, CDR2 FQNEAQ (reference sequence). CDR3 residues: CASAGAGGAQHF. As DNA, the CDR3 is TGTGCCAGCGCCGGAGCCGGGGGGGCGCAGCATTTT.